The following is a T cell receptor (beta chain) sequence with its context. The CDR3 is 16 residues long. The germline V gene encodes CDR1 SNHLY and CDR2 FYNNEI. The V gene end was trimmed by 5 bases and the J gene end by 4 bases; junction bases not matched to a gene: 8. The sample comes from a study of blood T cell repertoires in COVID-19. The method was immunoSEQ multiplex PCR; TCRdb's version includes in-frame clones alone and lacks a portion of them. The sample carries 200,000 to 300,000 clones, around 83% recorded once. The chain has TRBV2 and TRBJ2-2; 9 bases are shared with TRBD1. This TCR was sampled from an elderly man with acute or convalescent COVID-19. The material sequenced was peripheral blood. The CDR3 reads CASSSDWTGATGELFF. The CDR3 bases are TGTGCCAGCAGTTCAGATTGGACAGGGGCCACCGGGGAGCTGTTTTTT.